Below are 4 T cell receptor beta chains sequenced from a single sample in a study of cytomegalovirus exposure and HLA in healthy donors. Primers included in the PCR were 60 Vbeta and 13 Jbeta primers. TCRdb's table, derived via immunoSEQ multiplex PCR, lists solely in-frame clones and lacks some. The sample records roughly 120,000 clones, about 81% being singletons. Input material: PBMCs. The receptors stem from a woman in her thirties in good health and CMV-seronegative.

The chain combines TRBV11-2 with TRBJ2-1; 11 positions match TRBD2. Losses at the gene ends were 4 bases for V and 4 bases for J; bases not matched to a gene: 12. Per germline, CDR1 SGHAT and CDR2 FQNNGV. The CDR3 has 18 residues. The CDR3 DNA reads TGTGCCAGCAGCTCCGGGACTAGCGGACCTCCAATATACAATGAGCAGTTCTTC. This sequence encodes CASSSGTSGPPIYNEQFF.

The chain carries TRBV15 and TRBJ1-6; D call uncertain. The germline V and J ends were trimmed by 3 bases and 8 bases, with 14 bases remaining between them. Germline V gene sequence: CDR1 LNHNV, CDR2 YYDKDF (reference sequence). The CDR3 has 15 residues. CDR3 protein: CATSRSLGQDSPLHF. As DNA, the CDR3 is TGTGCCACCAGCAGGTCCTTGGGCCAGGATTCACCCCTCCACTTT.

This sequence joins TRBV2 and TRBJ1-4, with D maybe TRBD1 (6 bases). Looked up from germline, CDR1 is SNHLY and CDR2 is FYNNEI. V lost 6 bases and J 7 bases, leaving 15 bases between the germline ends. The CDR3 is made up of 14 amino acids. This CDR3 reads CASRDSRGGEKLFF. In DNA form, the CDR3 reads TGTGCCAGCAGGGACAGCCGCGGCGGTGAAAAACTGTTTTTT.

The gene calls are TRBV7-6 and TRBJ2-2, with 8 positions matching TRBD1. This CDR3 is 17 amino acids long. CDR1 SGHVS and CDR2 FNYEAQ come from the germline V gene. V lost 0 bases and J lost 6; bases outside the gene matches: 9. The CDR3 sequence is CASSLAVAGGGSGELFF. CDR3 sequence (DNA): TGTGCCAGCAGCTTAGCGGTGGCAGGGGGCGGGTCCGGGGAGCTGTTTTTT.